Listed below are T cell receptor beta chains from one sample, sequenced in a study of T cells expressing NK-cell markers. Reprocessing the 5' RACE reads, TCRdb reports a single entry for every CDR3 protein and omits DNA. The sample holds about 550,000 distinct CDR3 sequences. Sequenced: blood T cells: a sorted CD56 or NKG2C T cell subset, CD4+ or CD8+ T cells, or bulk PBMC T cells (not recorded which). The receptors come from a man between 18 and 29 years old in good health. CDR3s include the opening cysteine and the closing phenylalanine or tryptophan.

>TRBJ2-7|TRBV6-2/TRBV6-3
CASGETRPHEQYF
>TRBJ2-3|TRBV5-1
CASTYATERMNTDTQYF
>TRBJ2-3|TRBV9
CASSAQRFSTDTQYF
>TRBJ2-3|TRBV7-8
CASSLPRQGGSTDTQYF
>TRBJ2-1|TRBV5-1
CASRGLAGVYNEHFF
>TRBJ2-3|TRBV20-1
CSARRPEAYTQYF
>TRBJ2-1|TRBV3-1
CASSQEGLAGGPGYNEQFF
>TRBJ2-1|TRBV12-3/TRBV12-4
CASSFLELGNNEQFF
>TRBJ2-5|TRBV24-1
CATSPGLQETQYF
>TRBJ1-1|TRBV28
CASSSGGGEAFF
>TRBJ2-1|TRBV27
CASIGFGGRAIHEQFF
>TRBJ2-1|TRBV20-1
CSASIRQGSYNEQFF
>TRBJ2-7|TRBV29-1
CSADISGRTGEQYF
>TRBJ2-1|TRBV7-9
CASSSRDPLGFDEQFF
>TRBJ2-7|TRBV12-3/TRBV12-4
CASTRGGREAEQYF
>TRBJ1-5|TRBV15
CATSRPEEDQPQHF
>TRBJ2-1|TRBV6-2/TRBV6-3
CASSLSRSRYNEQFF
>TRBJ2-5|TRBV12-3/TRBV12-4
CASSLGTYQETQYF
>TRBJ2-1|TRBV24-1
CATSGSGTVYYNEQFF
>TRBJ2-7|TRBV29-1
CSVEEAPYEQYF
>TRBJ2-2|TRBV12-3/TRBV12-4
CASSYRGGTGELFF
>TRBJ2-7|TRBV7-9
CASRNRSGRAYEQYF
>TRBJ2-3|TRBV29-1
CSVKPHSSGRADTQYF
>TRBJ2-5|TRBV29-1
CSVDTGGLGETQYF
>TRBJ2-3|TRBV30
CAWSGDRAQYF
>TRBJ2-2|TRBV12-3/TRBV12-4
CASSSVDGTGELFF
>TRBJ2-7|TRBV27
CASSPPDSYEQYF
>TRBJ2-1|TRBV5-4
CATHGADTYNEQFF
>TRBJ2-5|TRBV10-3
CAISGLEGMETQYF
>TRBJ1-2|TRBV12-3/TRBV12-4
CASMLNRAQGYGYTF